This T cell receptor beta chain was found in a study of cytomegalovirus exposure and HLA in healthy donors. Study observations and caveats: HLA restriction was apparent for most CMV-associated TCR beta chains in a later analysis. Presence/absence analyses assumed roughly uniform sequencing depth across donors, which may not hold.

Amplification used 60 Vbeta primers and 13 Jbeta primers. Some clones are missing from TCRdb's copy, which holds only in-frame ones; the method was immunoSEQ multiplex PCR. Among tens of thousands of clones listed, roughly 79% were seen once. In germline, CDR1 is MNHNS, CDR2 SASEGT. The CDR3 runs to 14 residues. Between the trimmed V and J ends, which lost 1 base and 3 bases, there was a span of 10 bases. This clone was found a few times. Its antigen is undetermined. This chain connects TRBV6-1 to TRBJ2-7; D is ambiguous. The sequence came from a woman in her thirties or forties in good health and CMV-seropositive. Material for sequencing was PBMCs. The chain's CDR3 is CASSEDAAYYEQYF. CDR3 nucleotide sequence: TGTGCCAGCAGTGAAGACGCGGCGTACTACGAGCAGTACTTC.